The text below deals with one TCR beta chain. Antigen unknown. V trimming: 8 bases; J trimming: 2 bases; junction bases outside the gene matches: 8. Per germline, CDR1 MNHNS and CDR2 SASEGT. The CDR3 has 15 amino acids. There were likely unrecorded immune exposures, though donors were nominally healthy when sampled. Use of 60 Vbeta and 13 Jbeta primers characterized the PCR. Repertoires were generated with immunoSEQ multiplex PCR, while TCRdb's copy carries only in-frame clones and drops some. The data hold 130,000 or so clones, with roughly 76% observed a single time. The sample originates from a study of cytomegalovirus exposure and HLA in healthy donors. Whole-study findings and limits: The study flagged some 180 TCR beta chains as cytomegalovirus-associated. With high specificity and sensitivity, the classifier reportedly diagnosed cytomegalovirus status. Accurate HLA-A and HLA-B prediction from TCR beta sequences was reported for most subjects.

Sequencing input: PBMCs. The source is a female donor in good health and CMV-seronegative. The genes are TRBV6-1 and TRBJ2-3, with 9 bases identical to TRBD1. The CDR3 DNA is TGTGCCAGCGGCGCCGGGACAGGGAACACAGATACGCAGTATTTT. Its protein is CASGAGTGNTDTQYF.